These 5 T cell receptor beta chains came from one sample sequenced in a study of blood T cell repertoires in COVID-19. Data came from immunoSEQ multiplex PCR; TCRdb stores just in-frame clones and leaves some out. The sample has around 300,000 clones; approximately 85% are singletons. Input material: peripheral blood. Every receptor here comes from a human donor in a cohort sampled during active COVID-19.

This clone was counted once. The V call is TRBV5-4, the J call TRBJ1-2; the match to TRBD1 covers 7 bases. CDR1 and CDR2 (germline): SGHNT, YYREEE (reference sequence). V was clipped by 0 bases and J by 6 bases; unmatched bases: 2. The CDR3 length is 13 residues. DNA for the CDR3: TGTGCCAGCAGCTTGGTTGACAGGGATGGCTACACCTTC. This gives the protein CASSLVDRDGYTF.

The chain carries TRBV12-5 and TRBJ2-5; TRBD2 matches at 10 bases. J gave up 5 bases and V 7 bases, and 4 bases lay outside the gene matches. CDR3 length: 13 amino acids. CDR1 is LGHNT, CDR2 FRNRAP, per germline. The CDR3: CASAPSGSETQYF. Written as DNA, the CDR3 is TGTGCTAGTGCCCCTAGCGGGAGCGAGACCCAGTACTTC.

Concerning this clone: A junction boundary mismatches the germline segment, possibly from a read error. The rearrangement uses TRBV5-5 and TRBJ2-7; perhaps TRBD1 as D (6 bases). CDR1 is SGHKS and CDR2 is YYEKEE in the germline V gene (reference sequence). This CDR3 has 13 amino acids. For the CDR3, the DNA is TGTGCCAGCAGCCCCGGACAGTCCTTCGAGCAGTACTTC. This sequence encodes CASSPGQSFEQYF.

This clone was seen just once. The CDR3 DNA is TGTGCCAGCAGGGTTCTAGGGGATAATGATACGCAGTATTTT. Encoded protein: CASRVLGDNDTQYF. The V and J genes are TRBV27 and TRBJ2-3; maybe TRBD1 (5 bases). This CDR3 spans 14 amino acids. V lost 6 bases and J lost 6, with 16 bases in between. CDR1 is MNHEY, CDR2 SMNVEV, per germline (reference sequence).

The chain uses TRBV7-2 and TRBJ1-1, with a weak D call TRBD1 (5 bases). Trimming stripped 4 bases from V and 0 bases from J, with 9 bases between. This CDR3 is 14 amino acids long. CDR1 is SGHTA, CDR2 FQGNSA, per germline. The DNA of the CDR3 is TGTGCCAGCAGCTCTGGACAAATGAACACTGAAGCTTTCTTT. Protein product: CASSSGQMNTEAFF. Full variable domain (rest looked up from reference TRBV7-2 and TRBJ1-1): GAGVSQSPSNKVTEKGKDVELRCDPISGHTALYWYRQSLGQGLEFLIYFQGNSAPDKSGLPSDRFSAERTGGSVSTLTIQRTQQEDSAVYLCASSSGQMNTEAFFGQGTRLTVV.